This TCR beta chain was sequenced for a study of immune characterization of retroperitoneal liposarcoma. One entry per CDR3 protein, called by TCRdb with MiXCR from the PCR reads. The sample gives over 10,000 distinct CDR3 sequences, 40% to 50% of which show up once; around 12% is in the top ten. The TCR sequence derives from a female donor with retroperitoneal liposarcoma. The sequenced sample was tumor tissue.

This CDR3 is CASMLGTSGIAGGGTQFF. The CDR3 bases are TGTGCCAGCATGCTCGGGACTAGCGGGATCGCGGGGGGGGGGACCCAGTTCTTC. V and J are TRBV7-2 and TRBJ2-5, with 13 bases matching TRBD2. The DNA end is more similar to TRBJ2-1, so the J call may be wrong. CDR1 and CDR2 from the germline V gene are SGHTA and FQGNSA. This CDR3 is built from 18 residues.